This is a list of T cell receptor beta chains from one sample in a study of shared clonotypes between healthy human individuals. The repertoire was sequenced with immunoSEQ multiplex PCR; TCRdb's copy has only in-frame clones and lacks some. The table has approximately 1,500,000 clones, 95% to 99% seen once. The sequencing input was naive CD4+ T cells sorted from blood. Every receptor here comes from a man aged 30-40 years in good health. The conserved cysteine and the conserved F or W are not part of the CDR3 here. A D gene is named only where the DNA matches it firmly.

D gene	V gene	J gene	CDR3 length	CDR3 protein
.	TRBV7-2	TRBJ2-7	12	ASSKLTAIDEQY
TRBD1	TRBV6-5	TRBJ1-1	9	ASYRGTEAF
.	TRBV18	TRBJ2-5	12	ASSPAVGAETQY
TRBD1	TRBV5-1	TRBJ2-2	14	ASSRTGSGYAGELF
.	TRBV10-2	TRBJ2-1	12	ASKPRSGVNEQF
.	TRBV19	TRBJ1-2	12	ASSKGTDNYGYT
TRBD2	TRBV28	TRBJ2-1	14	ASSQTSGRAYNEQF
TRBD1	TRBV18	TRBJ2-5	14	ASSQVAGQGVETQY
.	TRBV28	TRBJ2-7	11	ASSSDSSYEQY
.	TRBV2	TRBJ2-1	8	ASGANEQF
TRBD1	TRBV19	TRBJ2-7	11	ASSTRDRREQY
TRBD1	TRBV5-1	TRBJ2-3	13	ASSAGTGRGDTQY
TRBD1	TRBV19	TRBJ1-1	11	ASSLAGGTEAF
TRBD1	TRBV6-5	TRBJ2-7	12	ASSYLGQSREQY
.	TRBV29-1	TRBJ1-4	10	SVGRADEKLF
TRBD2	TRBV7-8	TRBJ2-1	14	ASSLTSGNFYNEQF
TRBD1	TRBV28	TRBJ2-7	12	ASKSPGGTYEQY
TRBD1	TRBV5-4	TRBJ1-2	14	ASSRKQGGPVEGYT
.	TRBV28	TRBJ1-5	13	ASSFAPGGNQPQH
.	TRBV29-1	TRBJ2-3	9	SLRYTDTQY
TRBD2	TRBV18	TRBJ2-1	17	ASSPPGYSGSRTYNEQF
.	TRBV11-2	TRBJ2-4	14	ASRRTGVGPGNIQY
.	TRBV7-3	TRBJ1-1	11	ASSFGANTEAF
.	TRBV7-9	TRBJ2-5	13	ASSSPGNPGETQY
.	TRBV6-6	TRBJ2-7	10	ASSPTVYEQY
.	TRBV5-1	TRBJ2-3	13	ASSPLGIGTDTQY
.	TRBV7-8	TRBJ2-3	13	ASSHSRSPTDTQY
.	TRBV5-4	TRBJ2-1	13	ASMGQLGSYNEQF
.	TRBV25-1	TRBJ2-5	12	ASSDWGGQETQY
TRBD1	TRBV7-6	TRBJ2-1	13	ASSLAGTGDYQQF
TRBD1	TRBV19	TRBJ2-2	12	ASSQGAMTGELF
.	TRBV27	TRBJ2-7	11	ASSLVGTYEQY
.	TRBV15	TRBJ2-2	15	ATSRVGRDSRSGELF
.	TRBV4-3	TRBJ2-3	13	ASSQDPAGTDTQY
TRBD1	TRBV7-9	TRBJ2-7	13	ASSFRTGPLYEQY
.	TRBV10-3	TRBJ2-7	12	ATHAGGRSYEQY
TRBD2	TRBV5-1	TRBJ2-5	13	ASSLAVGGFETQY
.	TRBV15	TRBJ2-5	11	ATRKDSQETQY
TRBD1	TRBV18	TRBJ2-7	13	ASSSKTGYAYEQY
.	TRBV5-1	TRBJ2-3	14	ASSLVGTASTDTQY
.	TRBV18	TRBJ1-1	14	ASSHLRDGMNTEAF
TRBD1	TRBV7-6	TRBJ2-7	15	ASSLLGPTGQGREQY
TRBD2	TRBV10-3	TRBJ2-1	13	AISESASGIYEQF
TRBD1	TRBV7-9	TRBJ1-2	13	ASSSDGQGAVGYT
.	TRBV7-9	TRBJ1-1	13	ASSRLGGRNTEAF
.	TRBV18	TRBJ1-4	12	ASSRAGANEKLF
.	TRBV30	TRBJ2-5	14	AWSGWGAEPQETQY
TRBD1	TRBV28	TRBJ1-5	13	ASRTVQGLNQPQH
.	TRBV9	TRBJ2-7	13	ASRPRWSGLYEQY
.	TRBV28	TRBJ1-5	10	ASSQHEGPQH
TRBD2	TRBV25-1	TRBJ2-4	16	ASSEMGGEGHAKNIQY
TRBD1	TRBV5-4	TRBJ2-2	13	ASSSKGQYTGELF
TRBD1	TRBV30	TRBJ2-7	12	AWRGDRATYEQY
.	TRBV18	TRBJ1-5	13	ASSPAGASNQPQH